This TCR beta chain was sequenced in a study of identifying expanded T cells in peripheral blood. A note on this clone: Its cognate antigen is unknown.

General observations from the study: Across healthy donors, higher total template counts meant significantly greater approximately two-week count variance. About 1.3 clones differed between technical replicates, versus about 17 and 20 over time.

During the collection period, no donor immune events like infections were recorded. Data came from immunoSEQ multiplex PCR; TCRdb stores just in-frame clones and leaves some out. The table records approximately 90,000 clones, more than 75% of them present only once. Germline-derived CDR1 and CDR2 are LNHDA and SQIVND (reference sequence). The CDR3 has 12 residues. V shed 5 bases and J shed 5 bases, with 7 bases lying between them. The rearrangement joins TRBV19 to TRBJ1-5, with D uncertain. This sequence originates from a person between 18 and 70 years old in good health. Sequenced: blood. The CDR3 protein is CASSLRDQPQHF. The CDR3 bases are TGTGCCAGTAGTCTGAGGGATCAGCCCCAGCATTTT.